A selection of T cell receptor beta chains follows, all from one sample in a study of blood T cell repertoires in COVID-19. Generated by immunoSEQ multiplex PCR, the TCRdb table keeps only in-frame clones and is missing some. Among about 440,000 clones listed, about 87% were seen once. The specimen was peripheral blood. The receptors stem from a woman between 50 and 59 years old with COVID-19, enrolled during active disease. Each CDR3 is given with its conserved first and last residue. The D gene is left open where the match is weak. Only some rows state a clone size, as once, few, many or a class for expanded clones.

-,TRBJ1-5,TRBV11-2,-,TGTGCCAGCAGCTTAGGAAGCCAGGGGCATCAGCCCCAGCATTTT,CASSLGSQGHQPQHF
TRBD1,TRBJ1-4,TRBV9,-,TGTGCCAGCAGCGTGTTGGGGCAGGGGGATGAAAAACTGTTTTTT,CASSVLGQGDEKLFF
-,TRBJ1-1,TRBV5-1,once,TGCGCCAGCAGCTTGGCGGGGGGGGCTGAAGCTTTCTTT,CASSLAGGAEAFF
-,TRBJ1-2,TRBV14,-,TGTGCCAGCAGCCAAGGAGGATGGGGAGGCAACTATGGCTACACCTTC,CASSQGGWGGNYGYTF
-,TRBJ1-6,TRBV30,-,TGTGCCGGTCGGAGCTCCTATAATTCACCCCTCCACTTT,CAGRSSYNSPLHF
-,TRBJ1-5,TRBV6-6,-,TGTGCCAGCAGCCCTCCAGGGTCTACAGGCGAACAGCCCCAGCATTTT,CASSPPGSTGEQPQHF
-,TRBJ2-2,TRBV28,-,TGTGCCAGCAGTTTAAACGGACACGGGGAGCTGTTTTTT,CASSLNGHGELFF
TRBD1,TRBJ1-1,TRBV5-4,-,TGTGCCAGCAGCTTGGGACAGGGGAGTTTTATAGGGACTGAAGCTTTCTTT,CASSLGQGSFIGTEAFF
-,TRBJ1-6,TRBV6-5,-,TGTGCCAGCAGTTACTCCCACGGGGGGAGGTCACCCCTCCACTTT,CASSYSHGGRSPLHF
-,TRBJ1-2,TRBV30,-,TGTGCCTGGAGGTCTCTCGGGGGAGTACGGTATGGCTACACCTTC,CAWRSLGGVRYGYTF
-,TRBJ1-2,TRBV7-9,-,TGTGCCAGCAGCACTACGGGGGGGCGAGATGGCTACACCTTC,CASSTTGGRDGYTF
-,TRBJ2-1,TRBV10-1,-,TGCGCCAGCAGTCTTAACTCCTACAATGAGCAGTTCTTC,CASSLNSYNEQFF
TRBD1,TRBJ1-2,TRBV7-3,few,TGTGCCAGCAGCTTAAAGGGGGCCTATGGCTACACCTTC,CASSLKGAYGYTF
-,TRBJ2-7,TRBV11-3,-,TGTGCCAGCAGCTTAGCTGCGGAGGGCGAGCAGTACTTC,CASSLAAEGEQYF
-,TRBJ1-2,TRBV19,-,TGTGCCAGTAGTATCGAGACGAGACTCGCCGGGGGCTACACCTTC,CASSIETRLAGGYTF
-,TRBJ1-5,TRBV20-1,-,TGCAGTGCTAGTCCCGGAGTCGACTGGTCTAGTCAGCCCCAGCATTTT,CSASPGVDWSSQPQHF
TRBD1,TRBJ1-1,TRBV2,-,TGTGCCAGCAGTAAACAGGGGAGCACTGAAGCTTTCTTT,CASSKQGSTEAFF
TRBD2,TRBJ2-1,TRBV6-2/TRBV6-3,-,TGTGCCAGCAGTTACGTCTCTAGCGGGGTTGAGCAGTTCTTC,CASSYVSSGVEQFF
TRBD1,TRBJ1-2,TRBV5-4,-,TGTGCCAGCAGCCAGGACAGGGGGCAGGATGGCTACACCTTC,CASSQDRGQDGYTF